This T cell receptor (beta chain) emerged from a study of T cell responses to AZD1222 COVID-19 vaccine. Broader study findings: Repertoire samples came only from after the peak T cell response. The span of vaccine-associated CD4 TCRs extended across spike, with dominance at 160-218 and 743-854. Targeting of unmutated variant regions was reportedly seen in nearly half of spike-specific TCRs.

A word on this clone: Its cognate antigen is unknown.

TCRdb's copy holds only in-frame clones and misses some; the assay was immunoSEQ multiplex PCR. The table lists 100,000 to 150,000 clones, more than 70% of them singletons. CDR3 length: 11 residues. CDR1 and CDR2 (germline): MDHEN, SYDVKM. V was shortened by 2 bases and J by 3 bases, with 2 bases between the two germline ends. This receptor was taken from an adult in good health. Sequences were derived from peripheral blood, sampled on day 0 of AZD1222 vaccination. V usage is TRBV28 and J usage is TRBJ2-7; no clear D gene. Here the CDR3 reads CASSLHYEQYF. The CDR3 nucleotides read TGTGCCAGCAGTTTACACTACGAGCAGTACTTC. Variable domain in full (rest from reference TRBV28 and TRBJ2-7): DVKVTQSSRYLVKRTGEKVFLECVQDMDHENMFWYRQDPGLGLRLIYFSYDVKMKEKGDIPEGYSVSREKKERFSLILESASTNQTSMYLCASSLHYEQYFGPGTRLTVT.